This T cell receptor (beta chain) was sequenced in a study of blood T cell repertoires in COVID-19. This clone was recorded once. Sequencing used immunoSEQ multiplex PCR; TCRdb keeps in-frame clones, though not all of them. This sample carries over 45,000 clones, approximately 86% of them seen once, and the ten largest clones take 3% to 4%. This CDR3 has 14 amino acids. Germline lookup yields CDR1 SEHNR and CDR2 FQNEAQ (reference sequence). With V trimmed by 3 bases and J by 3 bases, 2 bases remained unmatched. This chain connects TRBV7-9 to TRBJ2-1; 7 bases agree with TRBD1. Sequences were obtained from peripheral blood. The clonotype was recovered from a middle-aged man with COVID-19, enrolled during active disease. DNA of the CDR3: TGTGCCAGCAGCTTCGGGACAGACTACAATGAGCAGTTCTTC. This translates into CASSFGTDYNEQFF.